The 2 T cell receptor beta chains listed next were all sequenced from one sample in a study of human T cells and chemical hapten exposure. TCRdb re-called the RACE reads through MiXCR, storing one row per CDR3 protein. The table includes tens of thousands of distinct CDR3 sequences, approximately 4% detected once. Time point described: healthy volunteer bleed at 6 weeks. The authors extracted total RNA from unfractionated whole blood. The source material was whole blood. These receptors all come from a human donor in good health. Some clones in this sample may be carry-over from other donors' samples.

This clonotype came up many times. The chain carries TRBV7-9 and TRBJ2-6; D perhaps matches TRBD1 (5 bases). Germline assignment: CDR1 SEHNR and CDR2 FQNEAQ (reference sequence). V was trimmed by 6 bases and J by 0 bases, leaving 30 bases between them. The CDR3 covers 22 residues. Here the CDR3 reads CASRPPRVGNVDRSSGANVLTF. CDR3 bases: TGTGCCAGCAGACCACCCAGGGTAGGGAATGTTGATAGGAGCTCTGGGGCCAACGTCCTGACTTTC.

This clonotype occurred many times. V gene TRBV5-1 combines with J gene TRBJ2-5; D remains ambiguous. The CDR3 extends over 11 amino acids. CDR1 and CDR2 from the germline V gene are SGHRS and YFSETQ. The V end lost 1 base, the J end lost 5 bases, and 3 bases lay between the germline ends. CDR3 nucleotides: TGCGCCAGCAGCTTGCAGGAGACCCAGTACTTC. It yields the protein CASSLQETQYF.